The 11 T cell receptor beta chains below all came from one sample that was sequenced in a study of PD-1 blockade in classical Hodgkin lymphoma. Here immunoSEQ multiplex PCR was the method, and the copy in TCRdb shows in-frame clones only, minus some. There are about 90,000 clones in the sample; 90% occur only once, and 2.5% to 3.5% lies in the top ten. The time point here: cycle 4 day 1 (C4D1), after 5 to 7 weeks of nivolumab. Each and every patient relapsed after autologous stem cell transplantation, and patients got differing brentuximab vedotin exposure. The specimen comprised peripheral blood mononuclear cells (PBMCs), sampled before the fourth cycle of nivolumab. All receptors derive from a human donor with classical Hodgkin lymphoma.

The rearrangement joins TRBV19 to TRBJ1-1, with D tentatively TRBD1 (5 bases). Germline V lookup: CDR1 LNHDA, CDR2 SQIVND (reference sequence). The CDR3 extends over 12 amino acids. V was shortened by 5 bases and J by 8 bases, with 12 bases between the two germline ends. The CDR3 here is CASSAGTEEAFF. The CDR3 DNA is TGTGCCAGTAGTGCCGGGACGGAGGAAGCTTTCTTT.

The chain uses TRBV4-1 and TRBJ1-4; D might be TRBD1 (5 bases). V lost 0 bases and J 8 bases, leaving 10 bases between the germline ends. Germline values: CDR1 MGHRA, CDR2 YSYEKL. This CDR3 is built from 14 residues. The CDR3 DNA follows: TGCGCCAGCAGCCAAGACAGGGTGGGCGAAAAACTGTTTTTT. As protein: CASSQDRVGEKLFF.

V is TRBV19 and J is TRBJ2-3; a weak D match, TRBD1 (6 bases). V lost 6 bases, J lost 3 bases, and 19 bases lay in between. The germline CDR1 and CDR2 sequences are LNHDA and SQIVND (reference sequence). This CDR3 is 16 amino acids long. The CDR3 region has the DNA TGTGCCAGTAGAGTTGACGGGACAATAACAACAGATACGCAGTATTTT. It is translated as CASRVDGTITTDTQYF.

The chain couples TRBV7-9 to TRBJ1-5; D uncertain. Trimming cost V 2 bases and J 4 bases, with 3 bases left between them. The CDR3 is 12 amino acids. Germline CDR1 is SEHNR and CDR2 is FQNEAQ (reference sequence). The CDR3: CASSLMNQPQHF. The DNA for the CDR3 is TGTGCCAGCAGCTTAATGAATCAGCCCCAGCATTTT.

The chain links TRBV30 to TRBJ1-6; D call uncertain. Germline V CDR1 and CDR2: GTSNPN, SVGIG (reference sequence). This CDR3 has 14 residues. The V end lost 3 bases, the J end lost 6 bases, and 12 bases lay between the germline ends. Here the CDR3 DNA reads TGTGCCTGGAGCGTTGGACGGGTTAATTCACCCCTCCACTTT. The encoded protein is CAWSVGRVNSPLHF.

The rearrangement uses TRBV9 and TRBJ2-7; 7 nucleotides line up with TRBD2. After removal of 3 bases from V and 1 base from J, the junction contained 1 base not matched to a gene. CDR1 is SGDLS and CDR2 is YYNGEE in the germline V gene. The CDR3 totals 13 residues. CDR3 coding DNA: TGTGCCAGCAGCGCGGGAGGTTCCTACGAGCAGTACTTC. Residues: CASSAGGSYEQYF. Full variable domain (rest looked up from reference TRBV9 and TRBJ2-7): DSGVTQTPKHLITATGQRVTLRCSPRSGDLSVYWYQQSLDQGLQFLIQYYNGEERAKGNILERFSAQQFPDLHSELNLSSLELGDSALYFCASSAGGSYEQYFGPGTRLTVT.

The CDR3 DNA reads as TGTGCCAGCAGCTTAAGTCAGGGGGCCTACGAGCAGTACTTC. Protein: CASSLSQGAYEQYF. The chain has TRBV7-3 and TRBJ2-7; 7 positions match TRBD1. Germline V gene sequence: CDR1 SGHTA, CDR2 FQGTGA. The CDR3 runs to 14 residues. After removal of 1 base from V and 2 bases from J, the junction contained 2 bases not matched to a gene.

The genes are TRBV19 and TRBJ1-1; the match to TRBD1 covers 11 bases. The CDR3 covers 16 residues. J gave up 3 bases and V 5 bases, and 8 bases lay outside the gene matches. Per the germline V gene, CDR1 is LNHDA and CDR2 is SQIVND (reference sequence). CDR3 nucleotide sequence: TGTGCCAGTAGTCCTAACCCGGGACAGGGGGACACTGAAGCTTTCTTT. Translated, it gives CASSPNPGQGDTEAFF.

The CDR3 DNA sequence: TGTGCCAGCAGTTCGGGGGTGAGATATGGCTACACCTTC. Translating gives CASSSGVRYGYTF. The chain joins TRBV27 to TRBJ1-2; D perhaps matches TRBD1 (5 bases). The V end was cut by 4 bases, the J end by 5 bases, with 11 bases between. Germline V CDR1 and CDR2: MNHEY, SMNVEV (reference sequence). This CDR3 region has 13 residues.

The CDR3 here is CASSYSLGEIQPQHF. In nucleotides, the CDR3 is TGTGCCAGCAGTTACTCGTTGGGGGAAATTCAGCCCCAGCATTTT. The chain joins TRBV6-5 to TRBJ1-5, with D possibly matching TRBD1 (5 bases). The CDR3 sequence is 15 residues long. Germline values: CDR1 MNHEY, CDR2 SVGAGI. V lost 0 bases to trimming and J lost 6 bases, with 12 bases between them.

CDR3 protein: CASSYSGAGGSYEQYF. CDR3 nucleotides: TGTGCCAGCAGTTACTCGGGGGCGGGGGGCTCCTACGAGCAGTACTTC. This chain uses TRBV6-5 with TRBJ2-7; 8 bases line up with TRBD2. The germline V gene encodes CDR1 MNHEY and CDR2 SVGAGI. The junction had 4 bases not matched to a gene; V was cut back by 0 bases and J by 0 bases. The CDR3 has 16 residues.